This T cell receptor (delta chain) was observed in a study of Vδ1+ human thymocytes. Study results and caveats: Roughly 22% of thymic delta-chain sequences were Vdelta2, with few Vdelta3, unlike blood Vdelta1+ controls. Thymic TRG and TRD repertoires appeared highly polyclonal, with Gaussian CDR3 length distributions.

RNA was extracted from the cells and then reverse transcribed. CDR3 amplicons came from multiplex PCR with pooled V-gene forward and constant-region reverse primers. TCRdb re-called the multiplex PCR reads with CATT. The table shows 70,000 or so delta-chain clones, with roughly a third occurring only once. After alphabeta T cell depletion, CD3+ Vdelta1+ Vdelta2- thymocytes were sorted. Purity of the sorted Vdelta1+ thymocytes ranged from 98% to 99.6%. Turning to this clone: The antigen remains unidentified.

Germline CDR1 reads TSWWSYY; CDR2 reads QGS. With 3 bases removed from V and 0 bases from J, the gap between germline ends came to 17 bases. The CDR3 extends over 17 amino acids. V gene TRDV1 combines with J gene TRDJ1; D may be TRDD3 (6 bases). Sequencing was carried out using Vdelta1+ gamma-delta thymocytes from the thymus. The subset here: FACS-sorted CD3+ TCRalphabeta- TCRVdelta1+ TCRVdelta2- thymocytes. The clonotype comes from a boy younger than two who had congenital heart surgery. Written as DNA, the CDR3 is TGTGCTCTTGGGGAGCCGGGGATCCCCCGCTACACCGATAAACTCATCTTT. Its translation is CALGEPGIPRYTDKLIF.